What follows are 2 T cell receptor beta chains derived from one specimen sequenced in a study of monozygotic twins with inflammatory bowel disease. TCRdb re-called the 5' RACE reads and gives one entry per CDR3 protein, without DNA. The table gives approximately 400,000 distinct CDR3 sequences; the top ten clones make up 2.5% to 3% of it. The sequenced sample was blood. The receptors originated from a human donor with ulcerative colitis or Crohn's disease, or a healthy co-twin of an affected twin (not recorded which).

The J gene is TRBJ2-7, the V gene TRBV7-9; TCRdb outputs TRBD2, but without DNA this stays unchecked. The germline V gene has CDR1 SEHNR and CDR2 FQNEAQ (reference sequence). This CDR3 has 11 amino acids. The CDR3 spells CASRAAYEQYF.

The chain couples TRBV20-1 to TRBJ1-5. CDR1 is DFQATT, CDR2 SNEGSKA, per germline (reference sequence). The CDR3 runs to 12 residues. The CDR3 sequence is CSATQGNQPQHF.